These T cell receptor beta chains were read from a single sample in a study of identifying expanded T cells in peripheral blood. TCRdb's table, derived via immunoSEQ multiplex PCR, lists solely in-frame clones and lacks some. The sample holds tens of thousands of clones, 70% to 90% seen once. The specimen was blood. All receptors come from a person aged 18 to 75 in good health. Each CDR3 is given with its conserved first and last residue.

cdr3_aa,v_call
CATGTGVNEQFF,TRBV10-3
CASSWTGAKNGELFF,TRBV5-1
CASSEGPNRWFF,TRBV6-4
CARSRGPGANVLTF,TRBV5-3
CASSVDYSTDTQYF,TRBV9
CAWSVLVGGWVSDYGYTF,TRBV30
CASSFTTGARVHEQYF,TRBV5-1
CASSFVRGHQETQYF,TRBV27
CASSLASREDGYTF,TRBV7-2
CASTLYRDREYF,TRBV5-8
CASIRQGTYEQYF,TRBV5-5
CAWSASGGSQQYF,TRBV30
CASSLYFGARFF,TRBV7-2
CASSQALAGTDTQYF,TRBV4-3
CASNGGGPVNEQFF,TRBV5-1
CASSRGGLTDTQYF,TRBV7-9
CASSVSGASGANVLTF,TRBV9
CASSYLVGGTNNEQFF,TRBV6-5
CASSLGTGFSGNTIYF,TRBV7-8
CASSALQGAFGNTIYF,TRBV14
CASSTSLAAYTDTQYF,TRBV19
CASSAPGQATYEQYF,TRBV27
CASTLRAENYGYTF,TRBV9